A selection of T cell receptor beta chains follows, all from one sample in a study of T cell changes during pregnancy in multiple sclerosis. TCRdb's table, derived via immunoSEQ multiplex PCR, lists solely in-frame clones and lacks some. The table lists 60,000 to 75,000 clones, roughly 92% of them singletons, with around 2% in the top ten. Sample: peripheral blood, taken in the second trimester of pregnancy. All receptors come from a female donor with multiple sclerosis, enrolled in a pregnancy study. Both conserved end residues are part of each CDR3. A D gene is named only where the DNA matches it firmly. Clone size is shown for a subset of rows, as once, few, many or a class of expanded clone.

d_call	v_call	j_call	clone_size	cdr3_aa	cdr3_nt
TRBD1	TRBV19	TRBJ2-3	NA	CASSSDRTFTDTQYF	TGTGCCAGTAGCTCGGACAGGACGTTCACAGATACGCAGTATTTT
NA	TRBV4-2	TRBJ1-1	NA	CASSQGQMNTEAFF	TGTGCCAGCAGCCAAGGACAGATGAACACTGAAGCTTTCTTT
TRBD1	TRBV7-9	TRBJ2-7	NA	CASSSTGAGYEQYF	TGTGCCAGCAGCTCGACAGGGGCGGGCTACGAGCAGTACTTC
TRBD1	TRBV27	TRBJ2-7	NA	CASSLSGQGSYEQYF	TGTGCCAGCAGTTTATCGGGACAGGGGTCCTACGAGCAGTACTTC
NA	TRBV6-5	TRBJ1-1	NA	CASSYSGADEAFF	TGTGCCAGCAGTTACTCTGGGGCGGATGAAGCTTTCTTT
NA	TRBV9	TRBJ1-6	few	CASSVGRDRSPLHF	TGTGCCAGCAGCGTAGGCAGGGATCGTTCACCCCTCCACTTT
NA	TRBV29-1	TRBJ2-2	NA	CSVEVWGAGELFF	TGCAGCGTTGAAGTCTGGGGCGCCGGGGAGCTGTTTTTT
NA	TRBV6-6	TRBJ2-2	NA	CASRPGQSTGELFF	TGTGCCAGCAGACCTGGACAGAGCACCGGGGAGCTGTTTTTT
NA	TRBV19	TRBJ2-1	NA	CASSTRTFGSYNEQFF	TGTGCCAGTAGCACACGGACTTTTGGCTCCTACAATGAGCAGTTCTTC
TRBD1	TRBV30	TRBJ1-5	NA	CAWSRGPQPQHF	TGTGCCTGGAGTAGGGGGCCTCAGCCCCAGCATTTT
NA	TRBV9	TRBJ2-2	NA	CASSLLGLDTGELFF	TGTGCCAGCAGCCTACTAGGGTTGGACACCGGGGAGCTGTTTTTT
NA	TRBV27	TRBJ1-5	NA	CASGWGRIQPQHF	TGTGCCAGCGGGTGGGGGCGCATACAGCCCCAGCATTTT
NA	TRBV4-1	TRBJ2-1	NA	CASSQTDIPAIDEQFF	TGCGCCAGCAGCCAAACAGACATTCCTGCTATAGATGAGCAGTTCTTC
TRBD2	TRBV19	TRBJ2-7	NA	CASSLEGLAGAYEQYF	TGTGCCAGTAGTCTGGAGGGACTAGCGGGAGCCTACGAGCAGTACTTC
NA	TRBV6-5	TRBJ1-6	once	CASSYLQLNSPLHF	TGTGCCAGCAGTTACCTACAGCTGAATTCACCCCTCCACTTT
TRBD2	TRBV6-1	TRBJ2-1	NA	CASSDGGGTYNEQFF	TGTGCCAGCAGTGACGGCGGGGGAACTTACAATGAGCAGTTCTTC
NA	TRBV9	TRBJ2-1	NA	CASSGGDEQFF	TGTGCCAGCAGCGGGGGGGATGAGCAGTTCTTC
NA	TRBV7-9	TRBJ1-1	once	CASILGGGLNTEAFF	TGTGCCAGCATTCTCGGGGGTGGGCTGAACACTGAAGCTTTCTTT
TRBD2	TRBV19	TRBJ2-3	NA	CASSMPLAGRVRDTQYF	TGTGCCAGTAGTATGCCACTAGCGGGAAGGGTGAGAGATACGCAGTATTTT
NA	TRBV5-4	TRBJ1-1	NA	CASSLVYPGELNTEAFF	TGTGCCAGCAGCTTGGTATATCCGGGGGAGTTGAACACTGAAGCTTTCTTT
TRBD2	TRBV2	TRBJ2-4	NA	CASNEIYRASGGASKNIQYF	TGTGCCAGCAACGAGATCTATCGTGCTAGCGGGGGGGCCTCCAAAAACATTCAGTACTTC
NA	TRBV6-5	TRBJ2-7	NA	CASSYRGSPSYEQYF	TGTGCCAGCAGTTACCGGGGGTCCCCCTCCTACGAGCAGTACTTC
TRBD1	TRBV7-9	TRBJ2-7	NA	CASSFQGQDSYEQYF	TGTGCCAGCAGCTTCCAAGGACAGGACTCCTACGAGCAGTACTTC
TRBD2	TRBV14	TRBJ2-5	NA	CASSRTTSGKETQYF	TGTGCCAGCAGCCGGACGACTAGCGGCAAAGAGACCCAGTACTTC
TRBD1	TRBV28	TRBJ1-2	once	CASSSYRGPRGYTF	TGTGCCAGCAGTTCCTACAGGGGGCCGAGGGGCTACACCTTC
NA	TRBV7-3	TRBJ1-1	NA	CASSLRQGTHTEAFF	TGTGCCAGCAGCTTAAGGCAGGGGACGCACACTGAAGCTTTCTTT
NA	TRBV7-9	TRBJ1-1	once	CASSSPSGEEAFF	TGTGCCAGCAGCTCCCCATCGGGAGAGGAAGCTTTCTTT